These 18 T cell receptor beta chains were all obtained from the same sample, sequenced in a study of cytomegalovirus exposure and HLA in healthy donors. PCR involved 60 Vbeta and 13 Jbeta primers. Data came from immunoSEQ multiplex PCR; TCRdb stores just in-frame clones and leaves some out. The table includes some 250,000 clones, more than 75% detected once. The sequencing sample was made of PBMCs. These receptors were taken from a woman between 40 and 50 years old in good health and CMV-seropositive.

The gene calls are TRBV11-1 and TRBJ2-1; the D gene is possibly TRBD2 (6 bases). V was pared by 2 bases and J by 8 bases, with 19 bases between. CDR3 size: 16 residues. From germline, CDR1 is SGHAT and CDR2 FQDESV (reference sequence). In DNA form, the CDR3 reads TGTGCCAGCAGCTTAAGGATCTTAGCGACTAGGGATGAGCAGTTCTTC. This sequence encodes CASSLRILATRDEQFF.

V is TRBV29-1 and J is TRBJ1-1; D ambiguous. The germline CDR1 and CDR2 sequences are SQVTM and ANQGSEA. Trimming took off 4 bases at V and 0 bases at J, with 9 bases between the two ends. The CDR3 covers 13 residues. As DNA, the CDR3 is TGCAGCGTTGTGCCACAAGTGAACACTGAAGCTTTCTTT. It specifies CSVVPQVNTEAFF.

The chain combines TRBV2 with TRBJ2-1; possibly TRBD1 for D (6 bases). Trimming took 7 bases from V and 7 from J, leaving 14 bases between them. Germline V gene sequence: CDR1 SNHLY, CDR2 FYNNEI. This CDR3 spans 13 amino acids. CDR3 nucleotide sequence: TGTGCCAGCATCGAACAGGGATGGAATGAGCAGTTCTTC. Protein: CASIEQGWNEQFF.

The chain is built from TRBV9 and TRBJ2-2; 7 bases are shared with TRBD2. Germline CDR1 is SGDLS and CDR2 is YYNGEE. V gave up 4 bases and J gave up 5 bases; unmatched junction bases: 11. The CDR3 length is 16 residues. The CDR3 region is CASSLGGVWGTGELFF. The CDR3 coding sequence is TGTGCCAGCAGCCTGGGGGGGGTTTGGGGGACCGGGGAGCTGTTTTTT. Full variable domain (missing parts from reference TRBV9 and TRBJ2-2): DSGVTQTPKHLITATGQRVTLRCSPRSGDLSVYWYQQSLDQGLQFLIQYYNGEERAKGNILERFSAQQFPDLHSELNLSSLELGDSALYFCASSLGGVWGTGELFFGEGSRLTVL.

The genes are TRBV2 and TRBJ2-6; unclear D gene. V was trimmed by 6 bases and J by 1 base, leaving 10 bases between them. The CDR3 has 15 amino acids. Germline V CDR1 and CDR2: SNHLY, FYNNEI. The CDR3 is CASRTLSSGANVLTF. CDR3 sequence (DNA): TGTGCCAGCAGGACTCTATCATCTGGGGCCAACGTCCTGACTTTC.

This clone was found once. The rearrangement uses TRBV19 and TRBJ1-2; maybe TRBD1 (5 bases). Trimming left V 7 bases short and J 3 bases short, with 21 bases between. The CDR3 covers 16 residues. Germline CDR1 reads LNHDA; CDR2 reads SQIVND (reference sequence). The CDR3, as DNA: TGTGCCAGTACCAGAAAGGGTCAGGGCTCGTACTATGGCTACACCTTC. The encoded protein is CASTRKGQGSYYGYTF.

Only a few counts were recorded for this clone. V gene TRBV19 combines with J gene TRBJ1-3, with TRBD1 as a possible D gene (5 bases). Trimming pared 7 bases from V and 2 bases from J, leaving 18 bases between. CDR3 length equals 16 residues. Germline V gives CDR1 LNHDA, CDR2 SQIVND (reference sequence). The CDR3, as DNA: TGTGCCAGTATCCGACGGGGGTCCAACCCTGGAAACACCATATATTTT. This codes for CASIRRGSNPGNTIYF. Full variable domain (missing parts from reference TRBV19 and TRBJ1-3): DGGITQSPKYLFRKEGQNVTLSCEQNLNHDAMYWYRQDPGQGLRLIYYSQIVNDFQKGDIAEGYSVSREKKESFPLTVTSAQKNPTAFYLCASIRRGSNPGNTIYFGEGSWLTVV.

This clone appeared a single time. The gene calls are TRBV11-3 and TRBJ2-1, with 12 bases that match TRBD1. Trimming removed 5 bases from V and 6 bases from J; junction bases left unmatched: 8. The CDR3 extends over 16 amino acids. Germline CDR1 reads SGHNT; CDR2 reads YENEEA. CDR3 sequence: CASSPGGQGAGNEQFF. CDR3 in DNA: TGTGCCAGCAGCCCGGGGGGACAGGGGGCAGGCAATGAGCAGTTCTTC.

The chain employs TRBV28 and TRBJ2-7; 10 nucleotides line up with TRBD1. Germline-derived CDR1 and CDR2 are MDHEN and SYDVKM. V lost 4 bases, J lost 4 bases, and 10 bases stayed unmatched. The CDR3 extends over 16 amino acids. The CDR3 sequence: CASSYTFRDRGYEQYF. CDR3 bases: TGTGCCAGCAGTTATACCTTCCGGGACAGGGGTTACGAGCAGTACTTC.

J is TRBJ2-1 and V is TRBV4-2; 13 nucleotides agree with TRBD2. CDR1 is LGHNA, CDR2 YNFKEQ, per germline. Trimming at V came to 1 base and at J to 10 bases, leaving 7 bases not matched to a gene. This CDR3 region has 16 residues. CDR3 in amino acids: CASSQGTSGRGWEQFF. The CDR3, as DNA: TGTGCCAGCAGCCAAGGGACTAGCGGGAGAGGTTGGGAGCAGTTCTTC.

The chain links TRBV28 to TRBJ1-2; 8 nucleotides agree with TRBD1. V trimming: 4 bases; J trimming: 0 bases; junction bases outside the gene matches: 10. The CDR3 consists of 17 residues. Germline CDR1 and CDR2: MDHEN and SYDVKM. The CDR3 sequence: CASSSIGTGITNYGYTF. CDR3 sequence (DNA): TGTGCCAGCAGTTCAATCGGGACAGGTATTACTAACTATGGCTACACCTTC.

The V and J genes are TRBV9 and TRBJ2-1; maybe TRBD2 (6 bases). The CDR3 extends over 16 amino acids. Germline CDR1 SGDLS, CDR2 YYNGEE. Trimming removed 4 bases from V and 3 bases from J, with 17 bases in between. The CDR3 is CASSSNAGLRYNEQFF. The CDR3 bases are TGTGCCAGCAGCTCTAATGCGGGGCTCCGCTACAATGAGCAGTTCTTC.

The chain carries TRBV7-7 and TRBJ2-1; 8 nucleotides agree with TRBD2. Losses at the gene ends were 4 bases for V and 4 bases for J; bases not matched to a gene: 6. Germline CDR1 SSHAT, CDR2 FNYEAQ (reference sequence). The CDR3 length is 15 residues. Here the CDR3 DNA reads TGTGCCAGCAGCTCAGACAGCGGGGGTTACAATGAGCAGTTCTTC. Residues: CASSSDSGGYNEQFF. The variable domain in full, completed from reference TRBV7-7 and TRBJ2-1, reads GAGVSQSPRYKVTKRGQDVTLRCDPISSHATLYWYQQALGQGPEFLTYFNYEAQPDKSGLPSDRFSAERPEGSISTLTIQRTEQRDSAMYRCASSSDSGGYNEQFFGPGTRLTVL.

CDR3: CASSLGLAGNYEQYF. The CDR3 DNA follows: TGTGCCAGCAGCTTAGGGCTAGCGGGGAACTACGAGCAGTACTTC. The chain employs TRBV13 and TRBJ2-7; 9 positions agree with TRBD2. V shed 0 bases and J 3 bases; nucleotides not matched to a gene: 3. In germline, CDR1 is PRHDT, CDR2 FYEKMQ (reference sequence). This CDR3 contains 15 residues. The variable domain in full, completed from reference TRBV13 and TRBJ2-7, reads AAGVIQSPRHLIKEKRETATLKCYPIPRHDTVYWYQQGPGQDPQFLISFYEKMQSDKGSIPDRFSAQQFSDYHSELNMSSLELGDSALYFCASSLGLAGNYEQYFGPGTRLTVT.

As regards this clone: Other nucleotide sequences in the sample specify the same CDR3. The rearrangement uses TRBV6-6 and TRBJ2-7; the D is unclear. CDR1 and CDR2 from the germline V gene are MNHNY and SVGAGI (reference sequence). Trimming pared 1 base from V and 6 bases from J, leaving 16 bases between. The CDR3 has 15 amino acids. DNA for the CDR3: TGTGCCAGCAGTTACTTCTCCGGTTCCGAGATCGAGCAGTACTTC. Its translation: CASSYFSGSEIEQYF.

This chain connects TRBV30 to TRBJ2-7, with 7 nucleotides matching TRBD1. V was pared by 2 bases and J by 4 bases, with 2 bases of the junction left unmatched. CDR3 length: 12 amino acids. CDR1 and CDR2 (germline): GTSNPN, SVGIG (reference sequence). CDR3 sequence reads: CAWSKDRYEQYF. The CDR3 DNA reads as TGTGCCTGGAGTAAGGACAGGTACGAGCAGTACTTC. The full variable domain, completed using reference TRBV30 and TRBJ2-7, is SQTIHQWPATLVQPVGSPLSLECTVEGTSNPNLYWYRQAAGRGLQLLFYSVGIGQISSEVPQNLSASRPQDRQFILSSKKLLLSDSGFYLCAWSKDRYEQYFGPGTRLTVT.

Turning to this clone: At one boundary the junction diverges from the germline segment, which might be a read error. This rearrangement joins TRBV15 to TRBJ1-5; TRBD1 is a possible D gene (5 bases). This CDR3 has 15 amino acids. The germline gives CDR1 LNHNV, CDR2 YYDKDF (reference sequence). The CDR3 sequence is CATSRDRQPNQAQHF. The CDR3 nucleotides are TGTGCCACCAGCAGAGATCGACAGCCGAATCAGGCCCAGCATTTT. The variable domain in full, with the rest retrieved from reference TRBV15 and TRBJ1-5, is DAMVIQNPRYQVTQFGKPVTLSCSQTLNHNVMYWYQQKSSQAPKLLFHYYDKDFNNEADTPDNFQSRRPNTSFCFLDIRSPGLGDTAMYLCATSRDRQPNQAQHFGDGTRLSIL.

The J gene is TRBJ2-2, the V gene TRBV9, with a possible D match to TRBD1 (5 bases). This CDR3 is built from 16 residues. The V and J ends lost 0 bases and 6 bases respectively, with 15 bases between them. CDR1 is SGDLS and CDR2 is YYNGEE in the germline V gene. CDR3 DNA sequence: TGTGCCAGCAGCGTAGGAGTCCAGGGTGGGTCCGGGGAGCTGTTTTTT. As protein: CASSVGVQGGSGELFF.